The next 4 T cell receptor beta chains were all read from a single sample in a study of high-grade serous ovarian cancer treatment subgroups. Tumor samples were taken before definitive surgery or chemotherapy. The protocol was immunoSEQ multiplex PCR, while the TCRdb copy is restricted to in-frame clones and leaves out a portion. Among 9,100 or so clones, less than 80% were seen once, and the ten largest hold roughly a tenth. The sample comprised tumor tissue. These receptors all come from a human donor with high-grade serous ovarian cancer.

CDR3 sequence: CASSLSGSWPGELFF. CDR3 nucleotide sequence: TGCGCCAGCAGCCTTAGCGGGAGTTGGCCCGGGGAGCTGTTTTTT. V and J are TRBV4-1 and TRBJ2-2; TRBD2 matches at 9 bases. The J segment lost 6 bases and the V segment lost 4 bases, leaving 6 bases of the junction unmatched. CDR3 size: 15 residues. Germline V gives CDR1 MGHRA, CDR2 YSYEKL.

This clone was counted once. J is TRBJ2-1 and V is TRBV29-1; D might be TRBD1 (6 bases). CDR1 is SQVTM and CDR2 is ANQGSEA in the germline V gene. V was shortened by 3 bases and J by 3 bases, with 15 bases between the two germline ends. This CDR3 has 15 residues. The chain's CDR3 is CSVDAPGADYNEQFF. CDR3 DNA: TGCAGCGTTGATGCGCCAGGGGCCGACTACAATGAGCAGTTCTTC.

There are a few counts of this clone. The rearrangement joins TRBV19 to TRBJ2-3; 15 nucleotides match TRBD2. CDR1 and CDR2 from the germline V gene are LNHDA and SQIVND (reference sequence). The CDR3 has 17 residues. V lost 4 bases and J lost 1; bases outside the gene matches: 3. The CDR3, as DNA: TGTGCCAGTAGTACCGGGACTAGCGGGAGGCGCACAGATACGCAGTATTTT. This translates into CASSTGTSGRRTDTQYF.

This sequence joins TRBV19 and TRBJ2-2; D is ambiguous. There are 19 residues in the CDR3. V was shortened by 2 bases and J by 0 bases, with 19 bases between the two germline ends. CDR1 LNHDA and CDR2 SQIVND come from the germline V gene (reference sequence). CDR3 coding DNA: TGTGCCAGTAGTATAAGGGCAGCCTTCCTACCCGCGAACACCGGGGAGCTGTTTTTT. Residues: CASSIRAAFLPANTGELFF.